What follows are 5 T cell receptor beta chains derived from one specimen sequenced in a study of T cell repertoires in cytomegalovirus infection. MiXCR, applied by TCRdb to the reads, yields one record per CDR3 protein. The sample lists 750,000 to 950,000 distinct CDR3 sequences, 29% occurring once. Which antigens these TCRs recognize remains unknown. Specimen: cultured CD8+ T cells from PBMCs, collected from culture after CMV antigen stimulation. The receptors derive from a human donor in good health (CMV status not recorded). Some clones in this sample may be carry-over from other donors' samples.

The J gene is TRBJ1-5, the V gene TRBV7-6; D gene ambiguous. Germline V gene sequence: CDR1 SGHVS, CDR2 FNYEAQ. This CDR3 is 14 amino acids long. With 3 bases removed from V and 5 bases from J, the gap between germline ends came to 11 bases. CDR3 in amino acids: CASSLREADQPQHF. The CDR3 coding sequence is TGTGCCAGCAGCTTGAGGGAGGCAGATCAGCCCCAGCATTTT.

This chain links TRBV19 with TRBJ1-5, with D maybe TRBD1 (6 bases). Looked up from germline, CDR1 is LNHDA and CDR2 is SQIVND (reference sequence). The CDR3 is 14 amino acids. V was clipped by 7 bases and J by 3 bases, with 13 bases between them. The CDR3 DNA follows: TGTGCCAGTACCCCGGACAGTTACAATCAGCCCCAGCATTTT. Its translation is CASTPDSYNQPQHF.

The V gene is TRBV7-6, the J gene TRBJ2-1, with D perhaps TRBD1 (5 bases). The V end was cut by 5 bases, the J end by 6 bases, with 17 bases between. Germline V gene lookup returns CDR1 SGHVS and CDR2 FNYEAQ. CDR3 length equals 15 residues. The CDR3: CASSLGATTRNEQFF. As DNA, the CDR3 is TGTGCCAGCAGCCTAGGGGCTACTACCCGCAATGAGCAGTTCTTC.

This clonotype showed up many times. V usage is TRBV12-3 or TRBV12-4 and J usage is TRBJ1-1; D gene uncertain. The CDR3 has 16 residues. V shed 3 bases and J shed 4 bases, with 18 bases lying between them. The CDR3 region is CASSFFYLGGSTEAFF. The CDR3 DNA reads TGTGCCAGCAGTTTTTTTTATCTCGGAGGGAGCACTGAAGCTTTCTTT.

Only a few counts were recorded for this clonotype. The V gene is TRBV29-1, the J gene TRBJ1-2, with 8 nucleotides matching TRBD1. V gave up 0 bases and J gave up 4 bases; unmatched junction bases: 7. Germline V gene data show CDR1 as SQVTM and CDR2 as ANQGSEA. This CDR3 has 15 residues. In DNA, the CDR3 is TGCAGCGTTGAAGACCCAGGGGGCGAGACCTATGGCTACACCTTC. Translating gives CSVEDPGGETYGYTF.